Detailed here is one TCR beta chain. Its antigen is undetermined. This record belongs to a study of shared clonotypes between healthy human individuals. Whole-study findings and limits: Sharing across four donors was highest in naive CD4 (roughly 5%) and lowest in memory CD8 (0.4%). The study generally estimated greater richness for naive than memory subsets.

Germline trimming cut 3 bases from V and 8 bases from J; bases unmatched to any gene: 7. The CDR3 is 13 residues long. CDR1 and CDR2 from the germline V gene are SGHNT and YYREEE (reference sequence). Replicate sorted-subset PCRs were loaded with around 200 ng DNA, 31,000 or so T cell genomes. Generated by immunoSEQ multiplex PCR, the TCRdb table keeps only in-frame clones and is missing some. The table has 2 million to 3 million clones, 93% seen once. The source of this sequence is a man younger than 35 in good health. Some clones in this sample may be carry-over from other donors' samples. Specimen: naive CD4+ T cells from PBMCs. Subset specified: CD45RA+ positively selected. This chain joins TRBV5-4 and TRBJ1-2; 7 positions match TRBD1. CDR3 region: CASSSGQEAGYTF. The CDR3 DNA follows: TGTGCCAGCAGCTCTGGACAGGAAGCGGGCTACACCTTC.